These T cell receptor beta chains were read from a single sample in a study of identical twins. TCRdb recomputed calls from the 5' RACE reads with MiXCR, one row per CDR3 protein. Of 400,000 to 500,000 distinct CDR3 sequences in the sample, approximately 18% were seen once. Sequenced: naive T cells sorted from blood. These receptors came from a man between 45 and 60 years old in good health. Each CDR3 is given with its conserved first and last residue. The order of the fields is D gene, J gene, clone size, V gene, CDR3 DNA, CDR3 protein. D genes are given only for firm matches. Clone size appears in some rows only: once, few, many, or a class for an expanded clone.

d_call: TRBD1; j_call: TRBJ1-1; clone_size: many; v_call: TRBV4-2; cdr3_nt: TGTGCCAGCAGCCCGGGACAGGGACGGGACACTGAAGCTTTCTTT; cdr3_aa: CASSPGQGRDTEAFF
d_call: -; j_call: TRBJ2-7; clone_size: -; v_call: TRBV6-1; cdr3_nt: TGTGCCAGCAGTCGGGGGGGGACAGTAGCCTACGAGCAGTACTTC; cdr3_aa: CASSRGGTVAYEQYF
d_call: -; j_call: TRBJ2-1; clone_size: few; v_call: TRBV7-3; cdr3_nt: TGTGCCAGCAGTTCGTCCAGGGTAAATGAGCAGTTCTTC; cdr3_aa: CASSSSRVNEQFF
d_call: -; j_call: TRBJ2-1; clone_size: many; v_call: TRBV20-1; cdr3_nt: TGCAGTGCTAGTACGGGCGGATACAATGAGCAGTTCTTC; cdr3_aa: CSASTGGYNEQFF
d_call: -; j_call: TRBJ1-4; clone_size: few; v_call: TRBV10-3; cdr3_nt: TGTGCCATCAGTGAGAGTGCCAGGGATGAAAAACTGTTTTTT; cdr3_aa: CAISESARDEKLFF
d_call: -; j_call: TRBJ2-3; clone_size: -; v_call: TRBV7-7; cdr3_nt: TGTGCCAGCAGCCGTGGAGGGGCTAGCACAGATACGCAGTATTTT; cdr3_aa: CASSRGGASTDTQYF
d_call: TRBD2; j_call: TRBJ2-1; clone_size: many; v_call: TRBV6-1; cdr3_nt: TGTGCCAGCAGCAGAAGCGGGGGGGCTGGTGAGCAGTTCTTC; cdr3_aa: CASSRSGGAGEQFF
d_call: -; j_call: TRBJ2-7; clone_size: few; v_call: TRBV12-3/TRBV12-4; cdr3_nt: TGTGCCAGCAGCACTAACACACAGGGAGTGGAACACGAGCAGTACTTC; cdr3_aa: CASSTNTQGVEHEQYF
d_call: -; j_call: TRBJ2-2; clone_size: -; v_call: TRBV12-3/TRBV12-4; cdr3_nt: TGTGCCAGCATCCGGGTCCAGGGTGCCGGGGAGCTGTTTTTT; cdr3_aa: CASIRVQGAGELFF
d_call: -; j_call: TRBJ1-4; clone_size: many; v_call: TRBV20-1; cdr3_nt: TGCAGTGCCCAGGGGAATGAAAAACTGTTTTTT; cdr3_aa: CSAQGNEKLFF
d_call: TRBD1; j_call: TRBJ2-1; clone_size: few; v_call: TRBV20-1; cdr3_nt: TGCAGTGCTAACAGGGGGCACTACAATGAGCAGTTCTTC; cdr3_aa: CSANRGHYNEQFF
d_call: -; j_call: TRBJ2-3; clone_size: many; v_call: TRBV7-9; cdr3_nt: TGTGCCAGCAGCACCTGGCGACAGAACACAGATACGCAGTATTTT; cdr3_aa: CASSTWRQNTDTQYF
d_call: TRBD1; j_call: TRBJ1-2; clone_size: -; v_call: TRBV10-1; cdr3_nt: TGCGCCAGCAGTGGTTCCGGGACAGGGGTCTATGGCTACACCTTC; cdr3_aa: CASSGSGTGVYGYTF
d_call: TRBD1; j_call: TRBJ2-2; clone_size: many; v_call: TRBV6-2/TRBV6-3; cdr3_nt: TGTGCCAGCACCCCGTGGGACAGGGAATTTACCGGGGAGCTGTTTTTT; cdr3_aa: CASTPWDREFTGELFF
d_call: -; j_call: TRBJ2-1; clone_size: -; v_call: TRBV6-1; cdr3_nt: TGTGCCAGCACGCCCTTAGTTGTGGCCACCTCTCGCAATGAGCAGTTCTTC; cdr3_aa: CASTPLVVATSRNEQFF
d_call: -; j_call: TRBJ2-2; clone_size: few; v_call: TRBV15; cdr3_nt: TGTGCCACCAGCAGAGCCCTCGGGGAGCTGTTTTTT; cdr3_aa: CATSRALGELFF
d_call: -; j_call: TRBJ1-6; clone_size: few; v_call: TRBV6-5; cdr3_nt: TGTGCCAGCAGTTACTCTCAGGACCTTAAGAATTCACCCCTCCACTTT; cdr3_aa: CASSYSQDLKNSPLHF
d_call: -; j_call: TRBJ2-3; clone_size: -; v_call: TRBV3-1; cdr3_nt: TGTGCCAGCAGCCAGGCCGGGTCAGCCCTCCGTGATACGCAGTATTTT; cdr3_aa: CASSQAGSALRDTQYF
d_call: TRBD2; j_call: TRBJ2-1; clone_size: many; v_call: TRBV7-9; cdr3_nt: TGTGCCAGCAGCCATCATACGGCTAGCGGGATCTACAATGAGCAGTTCTTC; cdr3_aa: CASSHHTASGIYNEQFF
d_call: -; j_call: TRBJ1-4; clone_size: -; v_call: TRBV7-9; cdr3_nt: TGTGCCAGCAGCTTGTTCCAGGAAAATGAAAAACTGTTTTTT; cdr3_aa: CASSLFQENEKLFF
d_call: -; j_call: TRBJ1-2; clone_size: many; v_call: TRBV5-5; cdr3_nt: TGTGCCAGCAGCCTAAACCTCTATGGCTACACCTTC; cdr3_aa: CASSLNLYGYTF
d_call: TRBD1; j_call: TRBJ1-6; clone_size: few; v_call: TRBV20-1; cdr3_nt: TGCAGTGCTCCCCCACGGGACAGGAGCTCCTATAATTCACCCCTCCACTTT; cdr3_aa: CSAPPRDRSSYNSPLHF
d_call: -; j_call: TRBJ1-5; clone_size: many; v_call: TRBV12-3/TRBV12-4; cdr3_nt: TGTGCCAGCAGTTTTAGGCAGGGCCGTCATCAGCCCCAGCATTTT; cdr3_aa: CASSFRQGRHQPQHF
d_call: TRBD2; j_call: TRBJ2-1; clone_size: -; v_call: TRBV27; cdr3_nt: TGTGCCAGCAGTACAGCTAGCGGGGGGACCTACAATGAGCAGTTCTTC; cdr3_aa: CASSTASGGTYNEQFF
d_call: -; j_call: TRBJ1-4; clone_size: many; v_call: TRBV18; cdr3_nt: TGTGCCAGCTCACCCTCTACAGTCGGTAATGAAAAACTGTTTTTT; cdr3_aa: CASSPSTVGNEKLFF
d_call: -; j_call: TRBJ2-1; clone_size: few; v_call: TRBV6-2/TRBV6-3; cdr3_nt: TGTGCCAGCACCATGGGCAGGAACAATGAGCAGTTCTTC; cdr3_aa: CASTMGRNNEQFF
d_call: -; j_call: TRBJ2-1; clone_size: few; v_call: TRBV5-1; cdr3_nt: TGCGCCAGCAGCTCCGAGGGGGACTATAGCTACAATGAGCAGTTCTTC; cdr3_aa: CASSSEGDYSYNEQFF
d_call: -; j_call: TRBJ2-5; clone_size: many; v_call: TRBV18; cdr3_nt: TGTGCCAGCTCACCACGGCGGGGACAAGAGACCCAGTACTTC; cdr3_aa: CASSPRRGQETQYF
d_call: -; j_call: TRBJ2-7; clone_size: few; v_call: TRBV20-1; cdr3_nt: TGCAGTGCTAGCCGACTTTGGAACGAGCAGTACTTC; cdr3_aa: CSASRLWNEQYF